This T cell receptor (beta chain) was found in a study of cytomegalovirus exposure and HLA in healthy donors. On the study more broadly: Unique TCRs numbering some 77 million, obtained from HLA-typed donors, made up an early data release.

The primer mix had 60 Vbeta and 13 Jbeta primers. The protocol was immunoSEQ multiplex PCR, while the TCRdb copy is restricted to in-frame clones and leaves out a portion. The sample records some 160,000 clones, around four fifths being singletons. Trimming left V 10 bases short and J 9 bases short, with 22 bases between. Looked up from germline, CDR1 is MNHNS and CDR2 is SASEGT. The CDR3 loop spans 14 amino acids. General study results and limits: Cytomegalovirus-associated status was assigned to about 180 TCR beta chains. Several of the most significant clusters appeared, in a later analysis, to be linked to common viral pathogens. Certain indistinguishable V segments, among them TRBV6-2 and TRBV6-3, were excluded.

This clone was seen more than once but under ten times. The antigen is unknown. The receptor was isolated from a man aged 18 to 30 in good health and CMV-seronegative. Sequences were obtained from PBMCs. The genes are TRBV6-1 and TRBJ2-1, with D possibly matching TRBD1 (6 bases). CDR3 sequence reads: CATGTFPSALEQFF. CDR3 DNA sequence: TGTGCCACCGGGACATTTCCCTCGGCTCTTGAGCAGTTCTTC.